These 18 T cell receptor beta chains were sequenced from one sample in a study of T cell responses to AZD1222 COVID-19 vaccine. Profiling relied on immunoSEQ multiplex PCR, and the TCRdb table lists in-frame clones only, not all of them. Among some 140,000 clones listed, over 80% were seen once. The starting material was peripheral blood, obtained 28 days after the second AZD1222 dose. These receptors all come from an adult who received the AZD1222 COVID-19 vaccine.

This chain joins TRBV4-3 and TRBJ1-3, with unresolved D. The V end lost 1 base, the J end lost 10 bases, and 8 bases lay between the germline ends. The CDR3 consists of 12 residues. Germline CDR1 LGHNA, CDR2 YSLEER. The CDR3 loop reads CASSQGLGTIYF. CDR3 sequence (DNA): TGCGCCAGCAGCCAAGGTCTAGGGACCATATATTTT.

The chain is built from TRBV28 and TRBJ1-1; 8 bases match TRBD1. Germline lookup yields CDR1 MDHEN and CDR2 SYDVKM. V lost 6 bases and J lost 2; bases outside the gene matches: 5. The CDR3 extends over 14 amino acids. CDR3 DNA sequence: TGTGCCAGCAGGGTTGACAGGGGTAACACTGAAGCTTTCTTT. This codes for CASRVDRGNTEAFF.

The chain couples TRBV28 to TRBJ2-7; no firm D call. Trimming cost V 3 bases and J 7 bases, with 4 bases left between them. Germline lookup yields CDR1 MDHEN and CDR2 SYDVKM. The CDR3 consists of 10 residues. The CDR3 DNA reads as TGTGCCAGCAGTTTTCGGGAGCAGTACTTC. Translated, it gives CASSFREQYF.

This chain connects TRBV5-4 to TRBJ2-1, with TRBD2 matching over 12 bases. The V gene's germline CDR1 is SGHNT and CDR2 YYREEE (reference sequence). V dropped 1 base and J dropped 8; count of bases not matched to a gene: 4. This CDR3 is 15 amino acids long. CDR3 residues: CASSLPLAGGHEQFF. CDR3 coding DNA: TGTGCCAGCAGCTTGCCACTAGCGGGGGGCCATGAGCAGTTCTTC.

The chain recombines TRBV9 with TRBJ1-6, with no clear D. CDR1 and CDR2 from the germline V gene are SGDLS and YYNGEE. Trimming took off 2 bases at V and 6 bases at J, with 15 bases between the two ends. The length of the CDR3 is 16 residues. CDR3 DNA sequence: TGTGCCAGCAGCGTCTCACCGGGAGCAATTAATTCACCCCTCCACTTT. It codes for CASSVSPGAINSPLHF.

The rearrangement uses TRBV6-2 or TRBV6-3 and TRBJ1-5; D is unclear. CDR3 length equals 14 residues. The ends were cut back, 4 bases at V and 0 bases at J, with 7 bases in the middle. The V gene's germline CDR1 is MNHEY and CDR2 SVGEGT. CDR3 in amino acids: CASSSLNSNQPQHF. CDR3 coding DNA: TGTGCCAGCAGTTCTCTGAATAGCAATCAGCCCCAGCATTTT.

The chain recombines TRBV11-3 with TRBJ1-1; unclear D gene. CDR1 SGHNT and CDR2 YENEEA come from the germline V gene. This CDR3 spans 15 amino acids. Trimming took off 5 bases at V and 1 base at J, with 14 bases between the two ends. CDR3 bases: TGTGCCAGCAGCCCCCGGTCCTCGAGGAACACTGAAGCTTTCTTT. Encoded protein: CASSPRSSRNTEAFF.

The chain recombines TRBV30 with TRBJ1-2; D gene unclear. The CDR3 covers 12 residues. V lost 7 bases and J 4 bases, leaving 13 bases between the germline ends. CDR1 and CDR2 from the germline V gene are GTSNPN and SVGIG (reference sequence). CDR3 protein: CASLIWGYGYTF. The CDR3 coding sequence is TGTGCCTCCCTGATTTGGGGCTATGGCTACACCTTC.

The J gene is TRBJ1-5, the V gene TRBV5-6; a weak D match, TRBD1 (6 bases). The CDR3 is 15 amino acids. V gave up 3 bases and J gave up 2 bases, with 12 bases separating them. CDR1 is SGHDT, CDR2 YYEEEE, per germline. The CDR3 DNA sequence: TGTGCCAGCAGCTCGGGGGGCCGTCGCAATCAGCCCCAGCATTTT. Translation gives CASSSGGRRNQPQHF.

This clone was seen just once. This chain uses TRBV2 with TRBJ2-1; unclear D gene. CDR3 length: 12 residues. Germline lookup yields CDR1 SNHLY and CDR2 FYNNEI. V was shortened by 7 bases and J by 7 bases, with 11 bases between the two germline ends. The CDR3 loop is CASTLLGNEQFF. CDR3 in DNA: TGTGCCAGCACGCTTTTGGGGAATGAGCAGTTCTTC.

This chain uses TRBV6-5 with TRBJ1-6, with 7 bases aligning to TRBD1. With V trimmed by 2 bases and J by 7 bases, 8 bases remained unmatched. This CDR3 comprises 16 residues. Germline V gives CDR1 MNHEY, CDR2 SVGAGI. The CDR3 nucleotides are TGTGCCAGCAGTTACAAGGGGGCGCCCGGGAATTCACCCCTCCACTTT. Its translation is CASSYKGAPGNSPLHF.

The chain combines TRBV6-1 with TRBJ1-6; 12 bases match TRBD1. The CDR3 extends over 17 amino acids. Germline V gives CDR1 MNHNS, CDR2 SASEGT. The V segment lost 1 base and the J segment 9 bases; nucleotides outside the gene matches: 7. The CDR3 bases are TGTGCCAGCAGTGAAGGGACCGGGACAGGGGGCCGTTCACCCCTCCACTTT. Residues: CASSEGTGTGGRSPLHF.

This clone was seen a few times. The chain couples TRBV6-5 to TRBJ2-2, with 7 bases lining up with TRBD1. CDR1 and CDR2 from the germline V gene are MNHEY and SVGAGI. V gave up 6 bases and J gave up 5 bases; unmatched junction bases: 6. The CDR3 covers 14 residues. The CDR3 DNA follows: TGTGCCAGCAGGAGACAGGGTGAAACCGGGGAGCTGTTTTTT. Residues: CASRRQGETGELFF.

The chain recombines TRBV19 with TRBJ2-1, with D possibly being TRBD1 or TRBD2 (5 bases each). In germline, CDR1 is LNHDA, CDR2 SQIVND (reference sequence). This CDR3 is 15 amino acids long. Trimming left V 3 bases short and J 3 bases short, with 12 bases between. CDR3 nucleotides: TGTGCCAGTAGTATCGTTGAGGGGAGCTACAATGAGCAGTTCTTC. Residues: CASSIVEGSYNEQFF.

The genes are TRBV2 and TRBJ1-4; D unclear. The V gene lost 5 bases and the J gene lost 8 bases, with 18 bases spanning the gap. CDR3 size: 15 residues. The germline gives CDR1 SNHLY, CDR2 FYNNEI. In DNA form, the CDR3 reads TGTGCCAGCAGTTCGGGCCACGGCGGGAACGAAAAACTGTTTTTT. Protein: CASSSGHGGNEKLFF.

The V call is TRBV28, the J call TRBJ2-1; D is possibly TRBD2 (5 bases). Between the trimmed V and J ends, which lost 3 bases and 6 bases, there was a span of 9 bases. Germline values: CDR1 MDHEN, CDR2 SYDVKM. This CDR3 comprises 13 residues. The CDR3 region has the DNA TGTGCCAGCAGTTTTCACGGGATCAATGAGCAGTTCTTC. The encoded protein is CASSFHGINEQFF.

This CDR3 reads CASRLNNEQFF. The CDR3 DNA sequence: TGTGCCAGCAGGCTGAACAATGAGCAGTTCTTC. This chain links TRBV2 with TRBJ2-1; D call uncertain. Germline CDR1 is SNHLY and CDR2 is FYNNEI. Between the trimmed V and J ends, which lost 6 bases and 5 bases, there was a span of 5 bases. CDR3 size: 11 residues.

The V and J genes are TRBV4-2 and TRBJ1-2; D is uncertain. CDR1 is LGHNA, CDR2 YNFKEQ, per germline. The CDR3 has 12 amino acids. V lost 0 bases and J lost 7, with 6 bases in between. CDR3 sequence: CASSQDLRGYTF. The CDR3 nucleotides read TGTGCCAGCAGCCAAGATCTCCGTGGCTACACCTTC.